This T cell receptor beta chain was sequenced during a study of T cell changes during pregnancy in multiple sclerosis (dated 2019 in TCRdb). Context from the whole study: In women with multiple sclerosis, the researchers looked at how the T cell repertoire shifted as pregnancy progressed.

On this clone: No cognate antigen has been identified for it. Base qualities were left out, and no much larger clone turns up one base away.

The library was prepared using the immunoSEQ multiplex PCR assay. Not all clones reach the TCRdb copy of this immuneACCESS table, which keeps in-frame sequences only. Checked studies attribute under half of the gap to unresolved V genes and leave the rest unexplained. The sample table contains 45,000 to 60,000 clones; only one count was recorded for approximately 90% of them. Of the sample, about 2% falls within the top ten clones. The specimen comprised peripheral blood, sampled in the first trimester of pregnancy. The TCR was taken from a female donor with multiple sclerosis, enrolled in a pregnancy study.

This receptor has the CDR3 CASKTPGLAGEETQYF. DNA sequence: TGTGCCAGCAAAACTCCGGGACTAGCGGGGGAAGAGACCCAGTACTTC. The chain couples TRBV2 to TRBJ2-5; TRBD2 fits 14 bases in the junction. Compared with germline, V lacks 7 bases and J lacks 3 bases; bases without a gene match: 7. CDR1 is given as SNHLY and CDR2 as FYNNEI, both from the germline V gene. The CDR3 numbers 16 residues from cysteine through phenylalanine. Solely the CDR3 DNA is kept, with 48 bases framed from the first base.